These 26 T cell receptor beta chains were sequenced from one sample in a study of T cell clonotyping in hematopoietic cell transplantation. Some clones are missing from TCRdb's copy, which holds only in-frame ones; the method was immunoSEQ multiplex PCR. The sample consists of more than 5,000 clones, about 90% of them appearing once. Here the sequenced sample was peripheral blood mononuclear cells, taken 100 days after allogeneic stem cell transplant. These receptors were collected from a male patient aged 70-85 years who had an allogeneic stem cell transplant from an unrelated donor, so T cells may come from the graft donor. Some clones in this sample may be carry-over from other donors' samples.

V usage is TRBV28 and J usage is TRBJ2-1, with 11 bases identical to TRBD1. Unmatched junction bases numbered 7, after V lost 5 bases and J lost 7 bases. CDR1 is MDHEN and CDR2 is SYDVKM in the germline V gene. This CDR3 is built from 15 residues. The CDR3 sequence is CASSRTGGARNEQFF. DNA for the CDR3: TGTGCCAGCAGTAGGACAGGGGGCGCGAGGAATGAGCAGTTCTTC.

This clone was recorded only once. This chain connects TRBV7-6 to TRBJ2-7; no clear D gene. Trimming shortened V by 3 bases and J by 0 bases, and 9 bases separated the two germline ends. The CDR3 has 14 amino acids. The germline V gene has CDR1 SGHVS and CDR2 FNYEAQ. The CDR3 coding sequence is TGTGCCAGCAGCTTTCCACCGAGCTCCTACGAGCAGTACTTC. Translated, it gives CASSFPPSSYEQYF.

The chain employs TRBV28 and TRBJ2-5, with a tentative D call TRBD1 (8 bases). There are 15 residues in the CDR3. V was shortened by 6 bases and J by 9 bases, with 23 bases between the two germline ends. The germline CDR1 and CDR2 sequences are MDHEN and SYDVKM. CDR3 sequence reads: CASRPTGGEWEAQYF. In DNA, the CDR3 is TGTGCCAGCAGACCTACAGGGGGGGAATGGGAGGCCCAGTACTTC.

CDR3 DNA: TGTGCCAGCAGCTTGGCGAACAGCAATCAGCCCCAGCATTTT. It codes for CASSLANSNQPQHF. This sequence joins TRBV5-4 and TRBJ1-5; D not resolved. Trimming removed 0 bases from V and 1 base from J, with 5 bases in between. The germline gives CDR1 SGHNT, CDR2 YYREEE (reference sequence). The CDR3 runs 14 residues.

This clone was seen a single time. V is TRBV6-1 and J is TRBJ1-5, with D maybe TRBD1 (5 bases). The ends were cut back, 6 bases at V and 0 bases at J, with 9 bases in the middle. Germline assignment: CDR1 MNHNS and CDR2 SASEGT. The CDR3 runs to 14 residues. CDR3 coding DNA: TGTGCCAGCAGACCAGACAGTAGCAATCAGCCCCAGCATTTT. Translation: CASRPDSSNQPQHF.

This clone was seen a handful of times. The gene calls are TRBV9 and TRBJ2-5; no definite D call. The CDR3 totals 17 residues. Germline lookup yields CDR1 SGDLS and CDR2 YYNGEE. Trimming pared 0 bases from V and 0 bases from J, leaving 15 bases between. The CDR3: CASSVADWNGYQETQYF. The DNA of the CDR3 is TGTGCCAGCAGCGTAGCCGACTGGAACGGGTACCAAGAGACCCAGTACTTC.

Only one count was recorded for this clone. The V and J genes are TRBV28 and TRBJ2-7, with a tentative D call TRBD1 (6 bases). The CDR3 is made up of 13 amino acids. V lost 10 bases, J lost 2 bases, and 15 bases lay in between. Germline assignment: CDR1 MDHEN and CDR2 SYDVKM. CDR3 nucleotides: TGTGCCATATCCGGGACACCGACCTACGAGCAGTACTTC. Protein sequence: CAISGTPTYEQYF.

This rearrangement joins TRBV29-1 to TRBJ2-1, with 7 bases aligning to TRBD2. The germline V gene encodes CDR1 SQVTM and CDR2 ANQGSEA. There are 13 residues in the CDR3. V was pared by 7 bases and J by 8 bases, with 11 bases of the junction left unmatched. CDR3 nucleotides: TGCAGCGGGGGGAACGGGGAGGGTTATGAGCAGTTCTTC. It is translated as CSGGNGEGYEQFF.

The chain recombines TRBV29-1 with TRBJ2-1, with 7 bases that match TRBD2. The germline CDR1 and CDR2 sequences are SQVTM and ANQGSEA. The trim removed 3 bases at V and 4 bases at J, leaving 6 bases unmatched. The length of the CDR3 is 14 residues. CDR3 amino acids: CSVESSGYYNEQFF. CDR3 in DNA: TGCAGCGTTGAGTCTAGCGGATATTACAATGAGCAGTTCTTC.

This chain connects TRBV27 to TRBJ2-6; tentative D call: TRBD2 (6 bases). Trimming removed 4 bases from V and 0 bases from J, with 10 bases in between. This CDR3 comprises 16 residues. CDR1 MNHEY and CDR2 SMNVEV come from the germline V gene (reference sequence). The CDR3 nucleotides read TGTGCCAGCAGTTCGGAGGGGAACTCTGGGGCCAACGTCCTGACTTTC. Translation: CASSSEGNSGANVLTF.

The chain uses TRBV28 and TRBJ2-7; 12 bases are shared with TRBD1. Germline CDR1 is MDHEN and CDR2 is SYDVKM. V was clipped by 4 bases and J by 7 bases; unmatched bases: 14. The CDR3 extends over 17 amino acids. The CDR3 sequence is CASSSTGPGQGAGEQYF. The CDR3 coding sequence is TGTGCCAGCAGTTCGACAGGACCGGGACAGGGGGCCGGGGAGCAGTACTTC.

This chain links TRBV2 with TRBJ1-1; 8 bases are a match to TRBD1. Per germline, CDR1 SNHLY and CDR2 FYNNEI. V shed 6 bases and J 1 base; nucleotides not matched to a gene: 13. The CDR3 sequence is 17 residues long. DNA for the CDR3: TGTGCCAGCAGCTTGGGTGGCAGGGGGCTCGGGAACACTGAAGCTTTCTTT. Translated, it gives CASSLGGRGLGNTEAFF. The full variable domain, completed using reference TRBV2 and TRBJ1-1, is EPEVTQTPSHQVTQMGQEVILRCVPISNHLYFYWYRQILGQKVEFLVSFYNNEISEKSEIFDDQFSVERPDGSNFTLKIRSTKLEDSAMYFCASSLGGRGLGNTEAFFGQGTRLTVV.

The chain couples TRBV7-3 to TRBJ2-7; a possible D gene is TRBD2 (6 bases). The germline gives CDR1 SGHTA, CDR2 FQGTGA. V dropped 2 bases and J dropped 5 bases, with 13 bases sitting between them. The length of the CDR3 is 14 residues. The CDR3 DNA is TGTGCCAGCAGCTTAGCGGGCGGGACCAACGAGCAGTACTTC. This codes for CASSLAGGTNEQYF.

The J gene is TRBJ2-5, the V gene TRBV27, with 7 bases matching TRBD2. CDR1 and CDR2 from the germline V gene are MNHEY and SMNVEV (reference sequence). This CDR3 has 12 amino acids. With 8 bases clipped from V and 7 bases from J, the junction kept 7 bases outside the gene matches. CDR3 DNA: TGTGCCAGCTCGGAAGGCGGGGGGACCCAGTACTTC. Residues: CASSEGGGTQYF.

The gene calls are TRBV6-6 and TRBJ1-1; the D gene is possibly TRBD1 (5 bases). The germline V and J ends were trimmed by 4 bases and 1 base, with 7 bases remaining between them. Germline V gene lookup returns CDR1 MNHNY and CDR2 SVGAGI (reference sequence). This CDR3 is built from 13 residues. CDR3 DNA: TGTGCCAGCAGTTTAACAGGGAACACTGAAGCTTTCTTT. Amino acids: CASSLTGNTEAFF.

CDR3: CASSLAFGGSYEQYF. The CDR3 bases are TGTGCCAGCAGCTTAGCCTTTGGGGGCTCCTACGAGCAGTACTTC. The J gene is TRBJ2-7, the V gene TRBV7-2; D is tentatively TRBD1 or TRBD2 (5 bases each). Germline V CDR1 and CDR2: SGHTA, FQGNSA. V was cut by 0 bases and J by 0 bases, with 9 bases left in between. The CDR3 extends over 15 amino acids.

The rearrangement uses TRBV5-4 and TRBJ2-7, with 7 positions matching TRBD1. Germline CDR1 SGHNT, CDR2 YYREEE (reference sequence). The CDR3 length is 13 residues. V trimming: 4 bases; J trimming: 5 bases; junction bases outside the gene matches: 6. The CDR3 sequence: CASSRQGTDEQYF. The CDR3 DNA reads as TGTGCCAGCAGCAGACAGGGAACAGACGAGCAGTACTTC.

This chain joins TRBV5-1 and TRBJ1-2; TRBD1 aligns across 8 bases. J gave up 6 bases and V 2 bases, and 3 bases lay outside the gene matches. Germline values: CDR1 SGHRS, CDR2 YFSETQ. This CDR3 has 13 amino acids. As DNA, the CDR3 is TGCGCCAGCAGCTTAAACAGGGGGAATGGCTACACCTTC. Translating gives CASSLNRGNGYTF.

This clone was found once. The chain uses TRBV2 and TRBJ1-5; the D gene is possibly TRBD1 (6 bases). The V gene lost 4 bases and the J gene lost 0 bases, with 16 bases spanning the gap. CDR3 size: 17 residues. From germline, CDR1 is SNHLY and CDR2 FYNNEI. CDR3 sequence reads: CASSASQGGYSNQPQHF. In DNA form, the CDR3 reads TGTGCCAGCAGTGCATCACAGGGTGGCTATAGCAATCAGCCCCAGCATTTT.

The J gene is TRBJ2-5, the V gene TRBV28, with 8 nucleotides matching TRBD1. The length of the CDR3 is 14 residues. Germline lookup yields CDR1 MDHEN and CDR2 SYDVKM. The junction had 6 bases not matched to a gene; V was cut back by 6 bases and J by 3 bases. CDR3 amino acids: CASRWTGKKETQYF. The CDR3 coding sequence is TGTGCCAGCAGATGGACAGGGAAGAAAGAGACCCAGTACTTC.

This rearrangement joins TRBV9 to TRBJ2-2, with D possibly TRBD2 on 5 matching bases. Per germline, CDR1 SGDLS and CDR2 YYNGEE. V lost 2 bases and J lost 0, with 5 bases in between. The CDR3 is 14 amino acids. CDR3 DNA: TGTGCCAGCAGCGTTAGCGCGAACACCGGGGAGCTGTTTTTT. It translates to CASSVSANTGELFF. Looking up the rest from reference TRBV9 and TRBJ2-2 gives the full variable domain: DSGVTQTPKHLITATGQRVTLRCSPRSGDLSVYWYQQSLDQGLQFLIQYYNGEERAKGNILERFSAQQFPDLHSELNLSSLELGDSALYFCASSVSANTGELFFGEGSRLTVL.

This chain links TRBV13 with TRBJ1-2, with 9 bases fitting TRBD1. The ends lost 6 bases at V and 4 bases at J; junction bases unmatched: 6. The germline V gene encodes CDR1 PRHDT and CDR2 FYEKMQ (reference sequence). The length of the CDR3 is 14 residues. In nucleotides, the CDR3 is TGTGCCAGCAGTTCCGGGACAGGGCCCTATGGCTACACCTTC. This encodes CASSSGTGPYGYTF.

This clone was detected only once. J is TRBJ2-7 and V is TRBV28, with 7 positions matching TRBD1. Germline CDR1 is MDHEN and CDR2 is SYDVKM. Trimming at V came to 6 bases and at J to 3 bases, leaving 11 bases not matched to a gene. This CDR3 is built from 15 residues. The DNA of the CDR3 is TGTGCCAGCAGACCGGTGGACAGGCGACACTACGAGCAGTACTTC. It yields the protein CASRPVDRRHYEQYF.

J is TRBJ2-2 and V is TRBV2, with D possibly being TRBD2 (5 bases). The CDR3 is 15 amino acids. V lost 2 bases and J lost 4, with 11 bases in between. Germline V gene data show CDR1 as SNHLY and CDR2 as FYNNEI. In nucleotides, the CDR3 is TGTGCCAGCAGTGAACTGGGAGTGGGCACCGGGGAGCTGTTTTTT. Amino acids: CASSELGVGTGELFF.

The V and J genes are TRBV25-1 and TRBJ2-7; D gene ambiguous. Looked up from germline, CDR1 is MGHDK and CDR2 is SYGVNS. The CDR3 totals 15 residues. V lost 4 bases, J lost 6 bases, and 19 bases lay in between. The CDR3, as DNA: TGTGCCAGCAGTGGGTTAACTGACCCGGATGGCGAGCAGTACTTC. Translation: CASSGLTDPDGEQYF.

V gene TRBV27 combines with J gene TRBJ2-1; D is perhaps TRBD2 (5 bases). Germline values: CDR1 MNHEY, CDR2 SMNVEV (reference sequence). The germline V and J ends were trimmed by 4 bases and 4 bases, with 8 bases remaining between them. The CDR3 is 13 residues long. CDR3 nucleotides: TGTGCCAGCAGTTCAACTAGATACAATGAGCAGTTCTTC. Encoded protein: CASSSTRYNEQFF.